The 7 T cell receptor beta chains presented below share a single source sample, sequenced in a study of shared clonotypes between healthy human individuals. Produced via immunoSEQ multiplex PCR; TCRdb's table is partial and in-frame only. Of some 2,100,000 clones detected, approximately 96% appear once; the ten largest clones hold roughly 0.13%. The sample taken for sequencing was naive CD4+ T cells sorted from blood. Subset denoted: CD45RA+ positively selected. Every receptor here comes from a man aged 18 to 29 in good health.

The J gene is TRBJ2-7, the V gene TRBV5-4, with a possible D match to TRBD1 (6 bases). Between the trimmed V and J ends, which lost 0 bases and 2 bases, there was a span of 15 bases. The CDR3 runs 16 residues. The germline V gene has CDR1 SGHNT and CDR2 YYREEE (reference sequence). CDR3 sequence: CASSLAHRDLPYEQYF. CDR3 nucleotide sequence: TGTGCCAGCAGCTTGGCTCACAGGGATCTCCCCTACGAGCAGTACTTC.

This clone was detected only once. The identical CDR3 is also encoded by other nucleotide sequences in the sample. The rearrangement links TRBV30 to TRBJ2-5; the D is unclear. The CDR3 extends over 11 amino acids. The germline V gene has CDR1 GTSNPN and CDR2 SVGIG (reference sequence). V was trimmed by 1 base and J by 4 bases, leaving 4 bases between them. This CDR3 reads CAWSGLETQYF. CDR3 in DNA: TGTGCCTGGAGTGGGTTAGAGACCCAGTACTTC.

V usage is TRBV5-5 and J usage is TRBJ1-2; 9 nucleotides match TRBD1. The CDR3 totals 16 residues. V was clipped by 3 bases and J by 6 bases; unmatched bases: 12. Germline values: CDR1 SGHKS, CDR2 YYEKEE (reference sequence). CDR3 DNA: TGTGCCAGCAGCTCGACACCGGGACAGGGTTCCCATGGCTACACCTTC. This sequence encodes CASSSTPGQGSHGYTF. Looking up the rest from reference TRBV5-5 and TRBJ1-2 gives the full variable domain: DAGVTQSPTHLIKTRGQQVTLRCSPISGHKSVSWYQQVLGQGPQFIFQYYEKEERGRGNFPDRFSARQFPNYSSELNVNALLLGDSALYLCASSSTPGQGSHGYTFGSGTRLTVV.

CDR3 nucleotides: TGTGCCAGCAGTGAAGTACAGGTACCGCCTGAAGCTTTCTTT. It codes for CASSEVQVPPEAFF. V usage is TRBV6-1 and J usage is TRBJ1-1; D may be TRBD1 (5 bases). The CDR3 loop spans 14 amino acids. Germline V gives CDR1 MNHNS, CDR2 SASEGT. V shed 1 base and J shed 6 bases, with 12 bases lying between them.

This clone was counted once. This rearrangement joins TRBV6-5 to TRBJ1-2, with D unclear. Trimming shortened V by 8 bases and J by 4 bases, and 17 bases separated the two germline ends. Germline CDR1 MNHEY, CDR2 SVGAGI. The CDR3 extends over 14 amino acids. CDR3 in DNA: TGTGCCAGCGGATACTCGGCAGGAGCCTATGGCTACACCTTC. Translated, it gives CASGYSAGAYGYTF.

The chain uses TRBV28 and TRBJ2-7, with D possibly matching TRBD2 (5 bases). The CDR3 is 15 amino acids. Germline assignment: CDR1 MDHEN and CDR2 SYDVKM. Trimming took off 7 bases at V and 2 bases at J, with 18 bases between the two ends. The CDR3 spells CASTLATLGAYEQYF. The DNA for the CDR3 is TGTGCCAGCACCTTAGCGACTCTCGGGGCCTACGAGCAGTACTTC.

The chain has TRBV7-6 and TRBJ1-1, with 9 bases identical to TRBD1. Germline V lookup: CDR1 SGHVS, CDR2 FNYEAQ. Trimming took 4 bases from V and 5 from J; bases not matched to a gene: 5. The CDR3 has 14 residues. This chain's CDR3 is CASSSQGAETEAFF. The CDR3 DNA follows: TGTGCCAGCAGCTCACAGGGGGCAGAGACTGAAGCTTTCTTT. Full variable domain (missing parts from reference TRBV7-6 and TRBJ1-1): GAGVSQSPRYKVTKRGQDVALRCDPISGHVSLYWYRQALGQGPEFLTYFNYEAQQDKSGLPNDRFSAERPEGSISTLTIQRTEQRDSAMYRCASSSQGAETEAFFGQGTRLTVV.